This T cell receptor beta chain was recorded in a study of T cells in localized non-small cell lung cancer. Study-level findings and limits: Blood T cell density predicted longer survival; adjacent-lung clonality, shorter.

Here immunoSEQ multiplex PCR was the method, and the copy in TCRdb shows in-frame clones only, minus some. The sample yields over 25,000 clones, more than 75% seen once. A word on this clone: What it binds is unknown.

Trimming took 4 bases from V and 8 from J; bases not matched to a gene: 6. CDR3 length equals 14 residues. The germline V gene has CDR1 SGHRS and CDR2 YFSETQ. This sequence originates from a male donor aged 60 or older with stage II squamous cell lung carcinoma. The chain employs TRBV5-1 and TRBJ2-1, with 10 bases fitting TRBD1. Specimen: peripheral blood, collected before any cancer treatment. The CDR3 region has the DNA TGCGCCAGCAGCCCCGGACAGGGGGTCGATGAGCAGTTCTTC. Its translation is CASSPGQGVDEQFF. The whole variable domain, filled in from reference TRBV5-1 and TRBJ2-1, reads KAGVTQTPRYLIKTRGQQVTLSCSPISGHRSVSWYQQTPGQGLQFLFEYFSETQRNKGNFPGRFSGRQFSNSRSEMNVSTLELGDSALYLCASSPGQGVDEQFFGPGTRLTVL.